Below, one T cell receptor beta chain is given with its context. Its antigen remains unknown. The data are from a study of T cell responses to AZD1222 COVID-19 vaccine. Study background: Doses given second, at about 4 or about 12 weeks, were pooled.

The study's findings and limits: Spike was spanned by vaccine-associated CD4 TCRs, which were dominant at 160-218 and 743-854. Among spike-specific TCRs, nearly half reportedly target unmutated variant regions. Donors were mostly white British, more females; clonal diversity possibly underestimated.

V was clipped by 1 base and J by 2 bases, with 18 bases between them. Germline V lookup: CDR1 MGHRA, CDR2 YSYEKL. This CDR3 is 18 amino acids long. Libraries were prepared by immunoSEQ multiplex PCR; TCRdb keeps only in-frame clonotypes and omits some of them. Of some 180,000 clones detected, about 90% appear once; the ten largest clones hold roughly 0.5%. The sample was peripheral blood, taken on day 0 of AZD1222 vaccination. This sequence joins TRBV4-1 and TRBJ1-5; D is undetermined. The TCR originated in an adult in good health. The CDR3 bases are TGCGCCAGCAGCCAAGGTTGGGCCGGGGTTGGGGGCAATCAGCCCCAGCATTTT. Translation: CASSQGWAGVGGNQPQHF.